The 9 T cell receptor beta chains listed next were all sequenced from one sample in a study of cytomegalovirus exposure and HLA in healthy donors. The PCR made use of 60 Vbeta and 13 Jbeta primers. Clones were read by immunoSEQ multiplex PCR, and TCRdb kept only the in-frame ones, dropping some. Of some 110,000 clones in the sample, around three quarters are singletons; the top ten hold approximately 3.8%. The sample taken for sequencing was PBMCs. The receptors derive from a middle-aged man in good health and CMV-seronegative.

This clone came up once. The chain joins TRBV6-6 to TRBJ1-2; 7 bases fit TRBD1. Germline assignment: CDR1 MNHNY and CDR2 SVGAGI (reference sequence). The V gene end was trimmed by 8 bases and the J gene end by 7 bases; junction bases not matched to a gene: 13. The CDR3 extends over 14 amino acids. The CDR3 DNA sequence: TGTGCCAGCCGAACCCAGGGGGGCGGTGGTGGCTACACCTTC. Protein sequence: CASRTQGGGGGYTF.

This chain joins TRBV6-4 and TRBJ1-2, with D possibly being TRBD1 (5 bases). The germline gives CDR1 MRHNA, CDR2 SNTAGT. Trimming pared 0 bases from V and 7 bases from J, leaving 21 bases between. CDR3 length: 17 amino acids. Here the CDR3 DNA reads TGTGCCAGCAGTGACTCACCCTCTCTAAGGGGTGAGGTTGGCTACACCTTC. Translating gives CASSDSPSLRGEVGYTF.

This rearrangement joins TRBV28 to TRBJ1-5; weak D call: TRBD1 (5 bases). Germline lookup yields CDR1 MDHEN and CDR2 SYDVKM. The CDR3 is made up of 14 amino acids. The V end was cut by 5 bases, the J end by 4 bases, with 12 bases between. The CDR3, as DNA: TGTGCCAGCAGTCTGATCCAGGGTAATCAGCCCCAGCATTTT. Its protein product is CASSLIQGNQPQHF.

The gene calls are TRBV6-5 and TRBJ2-2; D call uncertain. Deletions cut 1 base from V and 1 base from J, with 4 bases between. The CDR3 contains 14 residues. CDR1 and CDR2 from the germline V gene are MNHEY and SVGAGI. The CDR3 sequence is CASSYFGNTGELFF. The CDR3 bases are TGTGCCAGCAGTTACTTCGGGAACACCGGGGAGCTGTTTTTT.

The V and J genes are TRBV15 and TRBJ1-1, with D perhaps TRBD1 (6 bases). Trimming cost V 0 bases and J 1 base, with 15 bases left between them. Germline CDR1 reads LNHNV; CDR2 reads YYDKDF (reference sequence). The CDR3 length is 17 residues. The DNA of the CDR3 is TGTGCCACCAGCAGAGATGGGGGACAAAACTGGAACACTGAAGCTTTCTTT. This encodes CATSRDGGQNWNTEAFF.

The chain uses TRBV19 and TRBJ1-1, with 9 bases lining up with TRBD1. J gave up 1 base and V 4 bases, and 7 bases lay outside the gene matches. Germline CDR1 reads LNHDA; CDR2 reads SQIVND (reference sequence). This CDR3 has 16 residues. The CDR3: CASSKQGAQGNTEAFF. As DNA, the CDR3 is TGTGCCAGTAGTAAACAGGGGGCTCAGGGGAACACTGAAGCTTTCTTT. Filled out from reference TRBV19 and TRBJ1-1, the complete variable domain reads DGGITQSPKYLFRKEGQNVTLSCEQNLNHDAMYWYRQDPGQGLRLIYYSQIVNDFQKGDIAEGYSVSREKKESFPLTVTSAQKNPTAFYLCASSKQGAQGNTEAFFGQGTRLTVV.

The V gene is TRBV25-1, the J gene TRBJ1-1, with TRBD1 matching 7 bases. The ends lost 4 bases at V and 1 base at J; junction bases unmatched: 9. Looked up from germline, CDR1 is MGHDK and CDR2 is SYGVNS. The length of the CDR3 is 16 residues. CDR3 sequence reads: CASSVIGRGRNTEAFF. Written as DNA, the CDR3 is TGTGCCAGCAGTGTCATAGGTAGGGGGCGGAACACTGAAGCTTTCTTT.

The gene calls are TRBV18 and TRBJ2-1, with D unclear. Per germline, CDR1 KGHSH and CDR2 LQKENI. CDR3 length: 13 residues. Trimming stripped 3 bases from V and 5 bases from J, with 8 bases between. This chain's CDR3 is CASSPGQDNEQFF. The DNA for the CDR3 is TGTGCCAGCTCACCGGGCCAGGACAATGAGCAGTTCTTC.

This clone was observed a single time. The V gene is TRBV27, the J gene TRBJ1-1, with no clear D. Deletions cut 2 bases from V and 3 bases from J, with 10 bases between. The CDR3 totals 14 residues. In germline, CDR1 is MNHEY, CDR2 SMNVEV (reference sequence). CDR3 region: CASSLQQTDTEAFF. In DNA form, the CDR3 reads TGTGCCAGCAGTTTACAACAAACAGACACTGAAGCTTTCTTT.